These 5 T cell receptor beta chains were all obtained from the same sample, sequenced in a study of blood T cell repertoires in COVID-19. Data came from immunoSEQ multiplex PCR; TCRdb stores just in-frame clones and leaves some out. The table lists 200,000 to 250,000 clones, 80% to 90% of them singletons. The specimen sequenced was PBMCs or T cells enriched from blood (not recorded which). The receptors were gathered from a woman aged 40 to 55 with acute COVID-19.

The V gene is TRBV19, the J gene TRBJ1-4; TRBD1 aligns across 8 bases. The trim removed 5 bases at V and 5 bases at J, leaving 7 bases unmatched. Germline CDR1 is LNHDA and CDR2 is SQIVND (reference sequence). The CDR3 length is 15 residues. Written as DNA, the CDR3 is TGTGCCAGTAGTCCGACAGGGGAGCGAAATGAAAAACTGTTTTTT. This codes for CASSPTGERNEKLFF.

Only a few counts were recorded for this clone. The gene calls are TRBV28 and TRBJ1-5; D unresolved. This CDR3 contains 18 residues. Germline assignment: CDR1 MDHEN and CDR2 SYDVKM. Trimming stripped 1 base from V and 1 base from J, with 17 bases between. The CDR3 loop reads CASSLSAGLGSSNQPQHF. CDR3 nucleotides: TGTGCCAGCAGTTTATCGGCGGGCCTGGGAAGCAGCAATCAGCCCCAGCATTTT.

The CDR3 region is CASSPTGAETQYF. For the CDR3, the DNA is TGTGCCAGTAGTCCGACAGGGGCAGAGACCCAGTACTTC. The V and J genes are TRBV19 and TRBJ2-5, with 8 bases lining up with TRBD1. CDR3 length: 13 residues. After removal of 5 bases from V and 4 bases from J, the junction contained 3 bases not matched to a gene. Germline V gene data show CDR1 as LNHDA and CDR2 as SQIVND (reference sequence).

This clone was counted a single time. The DNA of the CDR3 is TGTGCCAGCAGCTTAGAGACGGGGGACACTGAAGCTTTCTTT. Its translation is CASSLETGDTEAFF. This chain uses TRBV7-8 with TRBJ1-1; TRBD1 might be the D (5 bases). The germline V gene has CDR1 SGHVS and CDR2 FQNEAQ. Trimming took off 1 base at V and 3 bases at J, with 9 bases between the two ends. This CDR3 is built from 14 residues.

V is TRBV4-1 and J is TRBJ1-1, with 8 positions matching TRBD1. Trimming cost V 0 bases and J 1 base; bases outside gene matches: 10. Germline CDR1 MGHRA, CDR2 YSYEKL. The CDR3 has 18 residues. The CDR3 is CASSQDRIQGARNTEAFF. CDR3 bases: TGCGCCAGCAGCCAAGATAGGATTCAGGGGGCTCGGAACACTGAAGCTTTCTTT.